This TCR beta chain was recorded in a study of human T cells and chemical hapten exposure. Looking at the study overall: Patients, chiefly female, had alopecia areata, totalis or universalis. Overall study results and limits: No change in TCRs above 1 in 1000 frequency was produced by DPC sensitization.

In the authors' methods: Sample TCR totals centred on a median of about 92,000, ranging roughly 20,000 to 750,000. Using its own MiXCR run on the RACE reads, TCRdb lists one record per CDR3 protein. These V and J calls rely on TCRdb rather than the paper's analysis. The table shows just under 65,000 distinct CDR3 sequences, with 8% to 13% occurring only once. This clonotype has a count of ten or more. Its target is unknown. Time point in this sample: patch test 3, about 24 weeks after DPC sensitization. The treatment here: therapeutic diphenylcyclopropenone sensitization with weekly scalp DPC. Those who donated were patients with alopecia, 18 to 70 years of age, and suitable for DPC. Germline loops: CDR1 SQVTM, CDR2 ANQGSEA. Trimming at V came to 4 bases and at J to 5 bases, leaving 9 bases not matched to a gene. The CDR3 has 14 residues.

The sample consisted of whole blood, taken in connection with sensitization to the hapten diphenylcyclopropenone (DPC). This clonotype was obtained from a woman aged 25 to 39 with alopecia areata. Some clones in this sample may be carry-over from other donors' samples. The chain carries TRBV29-1 and TRBJ1-1; 8 bases match TRBD1. The CDR3 nucleotides read TGCAGCGTTGCAGCAGGGGGCGTTAGGACTGAAGCTTTCTTT. This encodes CSVAAGGVRTEAFF.